This T cell receptor (beta chain) was documented in a study of blood T cells in healthy people across ages. On the study more broadly: Template switching retrieved approximately one barcoded beta molecule for each two T cells. Whole-study findings and limits: Diversity was higher, and naive CD4+ cells more numerous, in long-lived donors than in aged donors. Age showed a roughly linear inverse relationship with TCR beta diversity per million T cells.

The second PCR ran about 6 to 12 cycles with a sample-barcoded 5' primer and J-beta primers. TCRdb fed the 5' RACE reads into MiXCR, producing one record per CDR3 protein. This table has around 1,700,000 distinct CDR3 sequences, over 25% appearing once. Germline V gene sequence: CDR1 SGHTA, CDR2 FQGTGA. The CDR3 extends over 16 amino acids. The junction had 15 bases not matched to a gene; V was cut back by 4 bases and J by 13 bases. This clonotype has only a few counts. No antigen is known for it. The receptor's source is a woman in her thirties in good health. Sequencing used blood. This chain links TRBV7-3 with TRBJ2-1, with 11 bases fitting TRBD2. The CDR3 is CASSSLVGLAGGTQFF. DNA for the CDR3: TGTGCCAGCAGCTCATTAGTCGGTTTAGCGGGGGGGACACAGTTCTTC.